Following are 15 T cell receptor beta chains from one sample sequenced in a study of CD8 T cells in ankylosing spondylitis. TCRdb redid the calling of the 5' RACE reads with MiXCR, one entry per CDR3 protein. Of more than 250,000 distinct CDR3 sequences in the sample, 11% were seen once. Sequencing was done on a sample of blood, either unsorted or a sorted T cell fraction (not recorded which). These receptor sequences come from a female donor with ankylosing spondylitis or in good health (not recorded which).

This clonotype was found many times. The chain combines TRBV24-1 with TRBJ1-2; tentatively, D is TRBD1 (6 bases). Deletions cut 4 bases from V and 4 bases from J, with 9 bases between. From germline, CDR1 is KGHDR and CDR2 SFDVKD. The CDR3 has 13 residues. The CDR3 region has the DNA TGTGCCACCAGTGAGGCGACAGGCTATGGCTACACCTTC. It translates to CATSEATGYGYTF.

V and J are TRBV5-5 and TRBJ2-7; no reliable D call. V lost 1 base to trimming and J lost 7 bases, with 9 bases between them. The CDR3 is 12 residues long. The germline CDR1 and CDR2 sequences are SGHKS and YYEKEE (reference sequence). CDR3 sequence reads: CASSLRSFEQYF. The CDR3 DNA follows: TGTGCCAGCAGCTTGAGGTCCTTTGAGCAGTACTTC.

This clonotype was detected many times. The chain is built from TRBV5-1 and TRBJ2-6, with D unclear. CDR1 is SGHRS and CDR2 is YFSETQ in the germline V gene. Trimming left V 7 bases short and J 1 base short, with 6 bases between. This CDR3 is 13 amino acids long. Here the CDR3 DNA reads TGCGCCAGCGGAATATCTGGGGCCAACGTCCTGACTTTC. Amino acids: CASGISGANVLTF.

A word on this clonotype: One end of the junction varies from germline; a read error may be responsible. The chain recombines TRBV29-1 with TRBJ1-1; perhaps TRBD1 as D (5 bases). This CDR3 is 13 amino acids long. The germline V gene has CDR1 SQVTM and CDR2 ANQGSEA. The CDR3 sequence: CSVVGGGNSEAFF. The DNA for the CDR3 is TGCAGCGTTGTTGGGGGAGGGAACTCTGAAGCTTTCTTT.

The V call is TRBV20-1, the J call TRBJ2-7; 11 bases align to TRBD2. The CDR3 length is 16 residues. The trim removed 0 bases at V and 5 bases at J, leaving 9 bases unmatched. Germline CDR1 reads DFQATT; CDR2 reads SNEGSKA (reference sequence). The CDR3 DNA follows: TGCAGTGCTAGAGATGGCGCTAGCGGGAGGCTCGACGAGCAGTACTTC. Amino acids: CSARDGASGRLDEQYF.

The sample holds many counts of this clonotype. J is TRBJ2-1 and V is TRBV5-6, with 8 bases that match TRBD2. The V gene end was trimmed by 6 bases and the J gene end by 2 bases; junction bases not matched to a gene: 7. Germline assignment: CDR1 SGHDT and CDR2 YYEEEE. The CDR3 is made up of 15 amino acids. The DNA of the CDR3 is TGTGCCAGCATACGAAGCGGGGGAACCTACAATGAGCAGTTCTTC. It yields the protein CASIRSGGTYNEQFF.

This clonotype occurred many times. The chain is built from TRBV5-1 and TRBJ2-7; D tentatively fits TRBD1 or TRBD2 (5 bases each). CDR1 SGHRS and CDR2 YFSETQ come from the germline V gene. This CDR3 has 16 amino acids. The V and J ends lost 3 bases and 7 bases respectively, with 23 bases between them. CDR3 sequence (DNA): TGCGCCAGCAGCTCGGGACGGACGGATGCCCTTCGGGAGCAGTACTTC. Encoded protein: CASSSGRTDALREQYF.

In its sample, this clonotype was seen many times. The chain joins TRBV12-3 or TRBV12-4 to TRBJ2-7, with D tentatively TRBD1 (6 bases). Trimming removed 1 base from V and 6 bases from J, with 19 bases in between. The CDR3 sequence is 16 residues long. The CDR3 coding sequence is TGTGCCAGCAGTTTAGGACGGACGACAGGCCGGACCGAGCAGTACTTC. Its protein is CASSLGRTTGRTEQYF.

This clonotype was seen repeatedly, ten times or more. V usage is TRBV29-1 and J usage is TRBJ1-2; TRBD1 might be the D (6 bases). The V and J ends lost 6 bases and 6 bases respectively, with 17 bases between them. Germline V gene data show CDR1 as SQVTM and CDR2 as ANQGSEA. This CDR3 is built from 13 residues. The DNA for the CDR3 is TGCAGCGTCCGGGAACAGGGTGTACATGGCTACACCTTC. Translated, it gives CSVREQGVHGYTF.

This clonotype was seen repeatedly, ten times or more. This chain uses TRBV7-2 with TRBJ1-5; no clear D. Germline V gene data show CDR1 as SGHTA and CDR2 as FQGNSA. V gave up 6 bases and J gave up 4 bases, with 16 bases separating them. CDR3 length: 15 amino acids. The CDR3 coding sequence is TGTGCCAGCAGGACCGACAATTGGGGAAATCAGCCCCAGCATTTT. Protein sequence: CASRTDNWGNQPQHF. The full variable domain, completed using reference TRBV7-2 and TRBJ1-5, is GAGVSQSPSNKVTEKGKDVELRCDPISGHTALYWYRQSLGQGLEFLIYFQGNSAPDKSGLPSDRFSAERTGGSVSTLTIQRTQQEDSAVYLCASRTDNWGNQPQHFGDGTRLSIL.

This clonotype was seen many times. The genes are TRBV20-1 and TRBJ2-7; D perhaps matches TRBD1 (6 bases). Germline CDR1 and CDR2: DFQATT and SNEGSKA (reference sequence). The CDR3 length is 14 residues. With 2 bases removed from V and 1 base from J, the gap between germline ends came to 12 bases. In nucleotides, the CDR3 is TGCAGTGCTAGATCCGGGACATTTTCCTACGAGCAGTACTTC. Residues: CSARSGTFSYEQYF.

The chain carries TRBV7-3 and TRBJ2-1; 8 bases fit TRBD1. Germline V gene lookup returns CDR1 SGHTA and CDR2 FQGTGA. The trim removed 2 bases at V and 8 bases at J, leaving 11 bases unmatched. The CDR3 has 16 residues. The CDR3 sequence is CASSLGPGQEDHEQFF. DNA for the CDR3: TGTGCCAGCAGCTTAGGGCCGGGACAGGAAGATCATGAGCAGTTCTTC. The entire variable domain, with the rest obtained from reference TRBV7-3 and TRBJ2-1, is as follows: GAGVSQTPSNKVTEKGKYVELRCDPISGHTALYWYRQSLGQGPEFLIYFQGTGAADDSGLPNDRFFAVRPEGSVSTLKIQRTERGDSAVYLCASSLGPGQEDHEQFFGPGTRLTVL.

V is TRBV27 and J is TRBJ1-5, with D possibly being TRBD1 (6 bases). In germline, CDR1 is MNHEY, CDR2 SMNVEV (reference sequence). This CDR3 contains 15 residues. V gave up 0 bases and J gave up 2 bases, with 8 bases separating them. In nucleotides, the CDR3 is TGTGCCAGCAGTTTATCCGGGGGGCGCAATCAGCCCCAGCATTTT. Encoded protein: CASSLSGGRNQPQHF.

This clonotype was seen at least ten times. This chain connects TRBV5-1 to TRBJ2-7; TRBD1 matches 8 bases. The CDR3 consists of 15 residues. V lost 4 bases, J lost 6 bases, and 12 bases stayed unmatched. Germline values: CDR1 SGHRS, CDR2 YFSETQ. DNA of the CDR3: TGCGCCAGCAGCGCCCCGGGACAGGTCGGATTCGAGCAGTACTTC. Amino acid sequence: CASSAPGQVGFEQYF. Based on the CDR3 plus reference TRBV5-1 and TRBJ2-7, the full variable domain is KAGVTQTPRYLIKTRGQQVTLSCSPISGHRSVSWYQQTPGQGLQFLFEYFSETQRNKGNFPGRFSGRQFSNSRSEMNVSTLELGDSALYLCASSAPGQVGFEQYFGPGTRLTVT.

This clonotype appeared a single time. It may be a read error: a sequence one base away is much more abundant. The chain recombines TRBV7-8 with TRBJ2-2; D unresolved. In germline, CDR1 is SGHVS, CDR2 FQNEAQ. V lost 5 bases to trimming and J lost 6 bases, with 7 bases between them. There are 12 residues in the CDR3. The CDR3 protein is CASSIIAGELFF. Here the CDR3 DNA reads TGTGCCAGCAGCATCATCGCCGGGGAGCTGTTTTTT.